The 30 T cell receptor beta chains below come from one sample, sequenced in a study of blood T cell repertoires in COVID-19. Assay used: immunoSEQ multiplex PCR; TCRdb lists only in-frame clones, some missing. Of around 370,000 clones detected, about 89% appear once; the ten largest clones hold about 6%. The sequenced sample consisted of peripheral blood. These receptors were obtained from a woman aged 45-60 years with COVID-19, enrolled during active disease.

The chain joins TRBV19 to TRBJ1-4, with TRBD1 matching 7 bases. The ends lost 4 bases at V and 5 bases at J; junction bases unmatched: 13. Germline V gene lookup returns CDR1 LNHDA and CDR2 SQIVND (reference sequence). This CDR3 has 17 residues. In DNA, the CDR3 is TGTGCCAGTAGTACGGGACAGACTCAAGCGAGCAATGAAAAACTGTTTTTT. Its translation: CASSTGQTQASNEKLFF.

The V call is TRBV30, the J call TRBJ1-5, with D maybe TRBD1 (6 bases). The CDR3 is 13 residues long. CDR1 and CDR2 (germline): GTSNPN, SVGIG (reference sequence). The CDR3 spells CAYQGQLNQPQHF. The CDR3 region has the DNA TGTGCTTACCAAGGACAGCTAAATCAGCCCCAGCATTTT.

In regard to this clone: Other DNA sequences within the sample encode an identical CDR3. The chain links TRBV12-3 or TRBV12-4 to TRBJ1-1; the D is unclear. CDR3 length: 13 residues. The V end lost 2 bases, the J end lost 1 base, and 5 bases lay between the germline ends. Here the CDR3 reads CASSLRGNTEAFF. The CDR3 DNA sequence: TGTGCCAGCAGTTTACGAGGGAACACTGAAGCTTTCTTT.

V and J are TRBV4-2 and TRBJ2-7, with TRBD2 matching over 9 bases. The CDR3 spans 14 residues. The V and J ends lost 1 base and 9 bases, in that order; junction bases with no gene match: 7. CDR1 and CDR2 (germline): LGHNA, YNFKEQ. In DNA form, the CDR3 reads TGTGCCAGCAGCCAAGGAGGGACTAGCTCTTCGCAGTACTTC. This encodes CASSQGGTSSSQYF.

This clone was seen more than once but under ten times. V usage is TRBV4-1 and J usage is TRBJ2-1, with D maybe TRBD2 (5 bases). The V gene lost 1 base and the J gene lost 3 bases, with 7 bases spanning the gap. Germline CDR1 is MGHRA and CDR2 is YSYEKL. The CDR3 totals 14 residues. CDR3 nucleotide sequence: TGCGCCAGCAGCCAAGCGGGGAACTACAATGAGCAGTTCTTC. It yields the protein CASSQAGNYNEQFF.

CDR3 sequence: CASSGDYRLSTLLEQYF. The DNA of the CDR3 is TGTGCCAGCAGTGGGGACTATCGCCTGTCTACTCTTCTCGAGCAGTACTTC. This chain links TRBV6-2 or TRBV6-3 with TRBJ2-7; 7 positions match TRBD2. The CDR3 loop spans 17 amino acids. The trim removed 5 bases at V and 6 bases at J, leaving 19 bases unmatched. Looked up from germline, CDR1 is MNHEY and CDR2 is SVGEGT.

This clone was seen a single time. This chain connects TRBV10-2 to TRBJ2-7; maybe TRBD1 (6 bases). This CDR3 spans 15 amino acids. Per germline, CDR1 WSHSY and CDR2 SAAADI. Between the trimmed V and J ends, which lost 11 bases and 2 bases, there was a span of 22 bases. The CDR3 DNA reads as TGCGCCGGCGCGCGGTCCTGGGACAAGACCTACGAGCAGTACTTC. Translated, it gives CAGARSWDKTYEQYF.

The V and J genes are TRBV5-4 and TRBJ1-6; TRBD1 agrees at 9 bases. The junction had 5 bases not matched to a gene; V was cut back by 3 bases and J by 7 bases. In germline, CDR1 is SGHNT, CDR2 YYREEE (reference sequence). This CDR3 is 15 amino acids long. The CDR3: CASSSPTGGNSPLHF. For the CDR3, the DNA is TGTGCCAGCAGCTCTCCGACAGGGGGGAATTCACCCCTCCACTTT.

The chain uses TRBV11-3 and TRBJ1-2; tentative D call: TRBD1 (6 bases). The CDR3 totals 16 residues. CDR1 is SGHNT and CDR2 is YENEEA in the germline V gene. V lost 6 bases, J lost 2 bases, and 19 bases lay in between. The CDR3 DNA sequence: TGTGCCAGCAGTCCACGGGCGGCAGGGGCCAACTATGGCTACACCTTC. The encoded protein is CASSPRAAGANYGYTF.

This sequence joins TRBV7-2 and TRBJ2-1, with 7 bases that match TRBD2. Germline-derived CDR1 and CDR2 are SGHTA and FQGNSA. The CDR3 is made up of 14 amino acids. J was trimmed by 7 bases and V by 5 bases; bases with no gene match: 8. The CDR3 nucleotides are TGTGCCAGCAGCCCAACATGGCGGGGGAATGAGCAGTTCTTC. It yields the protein CASSPTWRGNEQFF. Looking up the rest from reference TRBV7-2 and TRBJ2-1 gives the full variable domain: GAGVSQSPSNKVTEKGKDVELRCDPISGHTALYWYRQSLGQGLEFLIYFQGNSAPDKSGLPSDRFSAERTGGSVSTLTIQRTQQEDSAVYLCASSPTWRGNEQFFGPGTRLTVL.

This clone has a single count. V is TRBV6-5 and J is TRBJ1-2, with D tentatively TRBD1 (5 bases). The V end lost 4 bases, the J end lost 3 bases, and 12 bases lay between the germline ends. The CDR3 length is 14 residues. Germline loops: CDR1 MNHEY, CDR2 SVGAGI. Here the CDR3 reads CASSWGGGDYGYTF. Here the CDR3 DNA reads TGTGCCAGCAGTTGGGGGGGTGGGGACTATGGCTACACCTTC.

The CDR3 region has the DNA TGCGCCAGCAGTAGAGGAGGAGTCGAGACCCAGTACTTC. Encoded protein: CASSRGGVETQYF. The rearrangement links TRBV5-1 to TRBJ2-5, with TRBD2 as a possible D gene (5 bases). Per germline, CDR1 SGHRS and CDR2 YFSETQ. V shed 5 bases and J shed 5 bases, with 13 bases lying between them. CDR3 size: 13 residues.

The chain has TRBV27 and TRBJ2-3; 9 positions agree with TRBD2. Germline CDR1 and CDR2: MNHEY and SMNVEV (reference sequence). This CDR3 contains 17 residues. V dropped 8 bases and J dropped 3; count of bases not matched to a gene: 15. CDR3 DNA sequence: TGTGCCAGCGCCCGACTAGCGGTTCCCATGGTGACAGATACGCAGTATTTT. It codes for CASARLAVPMVTDTQYF.

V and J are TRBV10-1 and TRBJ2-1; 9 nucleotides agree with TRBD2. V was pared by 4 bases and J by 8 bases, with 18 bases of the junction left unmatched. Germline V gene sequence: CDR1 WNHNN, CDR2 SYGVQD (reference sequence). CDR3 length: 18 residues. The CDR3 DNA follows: TGCGCCAGCAGTGGGACTAGCGTGGGCCCCACAATCCTAGATGAGCAGTTCTTC. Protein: CASSGTSVGPTILDEQFF.

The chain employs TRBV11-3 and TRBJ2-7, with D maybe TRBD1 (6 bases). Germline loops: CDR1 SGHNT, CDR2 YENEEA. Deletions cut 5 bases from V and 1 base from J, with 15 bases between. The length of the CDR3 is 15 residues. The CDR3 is CASSHRQGGSYEQYF. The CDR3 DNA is TGTGCCAGCAGCCATCGACAAGGGGGATCCTACGAGCAGTACTTC.

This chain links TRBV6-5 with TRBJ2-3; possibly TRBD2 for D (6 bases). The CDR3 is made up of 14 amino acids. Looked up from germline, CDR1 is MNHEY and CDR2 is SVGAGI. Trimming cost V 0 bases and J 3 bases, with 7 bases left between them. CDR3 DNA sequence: TGTGCCAGCAGTTACTCGGGACTTACAGATACGCAGTATTTT. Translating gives CASSYSGLTDTQYF.

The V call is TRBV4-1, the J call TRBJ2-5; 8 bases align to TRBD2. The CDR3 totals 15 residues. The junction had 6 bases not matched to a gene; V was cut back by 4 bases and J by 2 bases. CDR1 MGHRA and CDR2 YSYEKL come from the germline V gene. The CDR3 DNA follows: TGCGCCAGCAGCCGACTGGGACTAGAGCAAGAGACCCAGTACTTC. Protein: CASSRLGLEQETQYF.

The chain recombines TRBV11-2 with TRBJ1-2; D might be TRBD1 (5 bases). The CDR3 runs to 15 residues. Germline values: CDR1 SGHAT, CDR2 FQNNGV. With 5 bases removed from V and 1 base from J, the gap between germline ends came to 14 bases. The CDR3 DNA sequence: TGTGCCAGCAGCCCGGGACTGAAGTATAACTATGGCTACACCTTC. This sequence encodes CASSPGLKYNYGYTF. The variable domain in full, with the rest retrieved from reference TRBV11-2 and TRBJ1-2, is EAGVAQSPRYKIIEKRQSVAFWCNPISGHATLYWYQQILGQGPKLLIQFQNNGVVDDSQLPKDRFSAERLKGVDSTLKIQPAKLEDSAVYLCASSPGLKYNYGYTFGSGTRLTVV.

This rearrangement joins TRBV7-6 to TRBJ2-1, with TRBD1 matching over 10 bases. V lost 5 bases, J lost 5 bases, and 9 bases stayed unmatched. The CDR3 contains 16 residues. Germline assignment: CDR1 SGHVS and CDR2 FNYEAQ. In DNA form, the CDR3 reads TGTGCCAGCAGCCCCAGAGCGGACAGGGGGAACAATGAGCAGTTCTTC. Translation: CASSPRADRGNNEQFF.

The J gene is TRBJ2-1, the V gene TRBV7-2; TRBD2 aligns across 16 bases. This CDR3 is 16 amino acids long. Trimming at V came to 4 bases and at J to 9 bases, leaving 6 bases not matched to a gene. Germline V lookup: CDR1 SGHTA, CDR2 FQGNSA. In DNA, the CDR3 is TGTGCCAGCAGCTCGCCGGGACTAGCGGGAGGGGGTGAGCAGTTCTTC. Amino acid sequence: CASSSPGLAGGGEQFF.

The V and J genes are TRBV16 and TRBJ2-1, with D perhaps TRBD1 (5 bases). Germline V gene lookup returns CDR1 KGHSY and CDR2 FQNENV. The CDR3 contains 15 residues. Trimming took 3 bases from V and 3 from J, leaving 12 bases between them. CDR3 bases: TGTGCCAGCAGCCAGGGGCGGAGTAACTACAATGAGCAGTTCTTC. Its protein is CASSQGRSNYNEQFF.

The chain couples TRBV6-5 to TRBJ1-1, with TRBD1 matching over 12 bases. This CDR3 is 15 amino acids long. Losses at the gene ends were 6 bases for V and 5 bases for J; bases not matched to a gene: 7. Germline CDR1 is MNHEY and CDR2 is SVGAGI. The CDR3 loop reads CASRGTGGAWTEAFF. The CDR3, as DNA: TGTGCCAGCAGGGGGACAGGGGGCGCTTGGACTGAAGCTTTCTTT.

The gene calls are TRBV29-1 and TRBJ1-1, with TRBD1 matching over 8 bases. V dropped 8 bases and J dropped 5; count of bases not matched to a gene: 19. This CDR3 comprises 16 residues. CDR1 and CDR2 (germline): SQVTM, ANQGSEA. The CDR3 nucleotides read TGCAGCTCCTGCCCCTGGGGAGACAGGGGTTGTACTGAAGCTTTCTTT. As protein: CSSCPWGDRGCTEAFF.

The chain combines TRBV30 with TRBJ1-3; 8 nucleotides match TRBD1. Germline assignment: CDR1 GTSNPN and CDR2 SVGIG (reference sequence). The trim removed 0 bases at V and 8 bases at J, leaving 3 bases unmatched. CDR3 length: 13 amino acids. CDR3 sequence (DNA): TGTGCCTGGAGTGTTACAGGGGGATACACCATATATTTT. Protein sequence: CAWSVTGGYTIYF. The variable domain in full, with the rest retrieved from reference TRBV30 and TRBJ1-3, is SQTIHQWPATLVQPVGSPLSLECTVEGTSNPNLYWYRQAAGRGLQLLFYSVGIGQISSEVPQNLSASRPQDRQFILSSKKLLLSDSGFYLCAWSVTGGYTIYFGEGSWLTVV.

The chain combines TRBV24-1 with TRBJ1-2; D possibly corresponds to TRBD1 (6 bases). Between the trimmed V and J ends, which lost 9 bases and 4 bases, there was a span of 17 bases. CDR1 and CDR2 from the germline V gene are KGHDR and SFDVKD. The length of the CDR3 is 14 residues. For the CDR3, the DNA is TGTGCCACCGCACGCGGGGGCTCGGGCTATGGCTACACCTTC. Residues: CATARGGSGYGYTF.

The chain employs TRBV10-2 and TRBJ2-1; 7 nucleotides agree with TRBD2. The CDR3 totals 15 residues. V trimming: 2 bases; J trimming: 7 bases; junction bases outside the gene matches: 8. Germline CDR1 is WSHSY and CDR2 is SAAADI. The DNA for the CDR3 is TGCGCCAGCAGTGAGGCCGGGGGGAGGGCAAATGAGCAGTTCTTC. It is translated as CASSEAGGRANEQFF.

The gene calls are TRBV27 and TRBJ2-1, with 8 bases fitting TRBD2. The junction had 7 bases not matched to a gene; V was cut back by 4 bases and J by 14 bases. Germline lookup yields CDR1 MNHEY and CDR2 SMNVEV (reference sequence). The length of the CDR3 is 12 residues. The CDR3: CASSYTGTREFF. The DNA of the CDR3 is TGTGCCAGCAGTTATACCGGGACTAGGGAGTTCTTC.

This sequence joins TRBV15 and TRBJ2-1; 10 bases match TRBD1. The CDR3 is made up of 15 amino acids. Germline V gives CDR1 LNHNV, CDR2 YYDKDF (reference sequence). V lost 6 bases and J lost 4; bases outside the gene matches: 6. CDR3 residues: CATRRQGAGYNEQFF. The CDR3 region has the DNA TGTGCCACCAGACGACAGGGGGCGGGGTACAATGAGCAGTTCTTC.

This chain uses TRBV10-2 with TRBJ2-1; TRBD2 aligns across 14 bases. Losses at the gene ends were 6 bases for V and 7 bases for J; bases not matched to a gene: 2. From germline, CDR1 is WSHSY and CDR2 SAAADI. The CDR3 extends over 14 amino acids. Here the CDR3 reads CASSGTSGRNEQFF. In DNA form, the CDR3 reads TGCGCCAGCAGCGGGACTAGCGGGAGAAATGAGCAGTTCTTC.

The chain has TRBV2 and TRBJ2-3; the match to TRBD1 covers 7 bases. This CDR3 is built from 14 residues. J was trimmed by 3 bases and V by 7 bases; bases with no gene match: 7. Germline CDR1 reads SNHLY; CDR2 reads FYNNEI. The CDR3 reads CASTKDRSTDTQYF. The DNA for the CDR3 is TGTGCCAGCACCAAGGACAGGTCGACAGATACGCAGTATTTT.